The source of this T cell receptor (beta chain) is a study of T-cell reconstitution after alpha-beta-depleted transplantation in children. The V end was cut by 6 bases, the J end by 1 base, with 10 bases between. The germline V gene has CDR1 MDHEN and CDR2 SYDVKM. This CDR3 comprises 14 residues. Unique molecular identifiers featured in how the TCRbeta library was prepared. MiXCR, run by TCRdb on the PCR reads, gives a single entry per CDR3 protein. The repertoire consists of around 87,000 distinct CDR3 sequences, with 7% to 9% occurring once and the leading ten covering 6.9%. This receptor was obtained from a human donor who donated a stem cell graft to a child with congenital amegakaryocytic thrombocytopenia. The chain is built from TRBV28 and TRBJ1-5; tentative D call: TRBD1 (5 bases). This specimen was PBMCs from the stem cell graft donor, taken from the stem cell graft. The CDR3, as DNA: TGTGCCAGCAGCCGGGGGGAAAGCAATCAGCCCCAGCATTTT. It yields the protein CASSRGESNQPQHF.